The entry that follows covers one TCR beta chain sequence. Its specificity is not known. The data were taken from a study of radiotherapy plus CTLA-4 blockade in lung cancer. Study observations and caveats: Expansion in blood of tumor-derived TCR clones was seen after radiotherapy plus ipilimumab. Dynamics of early blood T cell clones, together with interferon-beta, were reportedly the best predictors of response.

This CDR3 spans 13 amino acids. Germline CDR1 is SGHRS and CDR2 is YFSETQ. V was pared by 4 bases and J by 4 bases, with 2 bases of the junction left unmatched. Libraries were prepared by immunoSEQ multiplex PCR; TCRdb keeps only in-frame clonotypes and omits some of them. The data contain roughly 45,000 clones, roughly 59% of them singletons. The chain couples TRBV5-1 to TRBJ2-3, with 8 positions matching TRBD2. The source is a human donor with non-small cell lung cancer who had a partial response to radiotherapy plus ipilimumab. The sequenced sample was peripheral blood, obtained from a patient treated with radiotherapy plus ipilimumab. The CDR3 is CASSSGRADTQYF. The CDR3 DNA sequence: TGCGCCAGCAGCAGCGGGAGAGCAGATACGCAGTATTTT. Full variable domain (outside the CDR3, taken from reference TRBV5-1 and TRBJ2-3): KAGVTQTPRYLIKTRGQQVTLSCSPISGHRSVSWYQQTPGQGLQFLFEYFSETQRNKGNFPGRFSGRQFSNSRSEMNVSTLELGDSALYLCASSSGRADTQYFGPGTRLTVL.